A selection of T cell receptor beta chains follows, all from one sample in a study of cytomegalovirus exposure and HLA in healthy donors. Clones were sequenced by immunoSEQ multiplex PCR, and TCRdb holds only the in-frame ones, with some missing. The sample holds some 150,000 clones, roughly 80% seen once. Material: PBMCs. The source of these receptors is a female donor in good health and CMV-seronegative. The CDR3 runs from the conserved cysteine through the conserved F or W. A D gene is named only where the DNA matches it firmly. Where a row states a size, it is once, few, many or the class of an expanded clone; other rows omit it.

v_call: TRBV7-2; d_call: .; j_call: TRBJ1-1; clone_size: .; cdr3_aa: CASSPPPTGMNTEAFF; cdr3_nt: TGTGCCAGCAGCCCTCCACCGACAGGTATGAACACTGAAGCTTTCTTT
v_call: TRBV19; d_call: .; j_call: TRBJ1-2; clone_size: .; cdr3_aa: CASRLNMGNEGAYTF; cdr3_nt: TGTGCCAGTAGGCTTAATATGGGGAATGAGGGAGCCTACACCTTC
v_call: TRBV4-1; d_call: TRBD1; j_call: TRBJ2-5; clone_size: .; cdr3_aa: CASSQALGQGAWETQYF; cdr3_nt: TGCGCCAGCAGCCAAGCCTTAGGACAGGGGGCGTGGGAGACCCAGTACTTC
v_call: TRBV2; d_call: .; j_call: TRBJ1-1; clone_size: .; cdr3_aa: CASKERTTRYTEAFF; cdr3_nt: TGTGCCAGCAAAGAGCGAACCACGAGGTACACTGAAGCTTTCTTT
v_call: TRBV10-3; d_call: TRBD1; j_call: TRBJ1-1; clone_size: .; cdr3_aa: CAISESAGGIGMNTEAFF; cdr3_nt: TGTGCCATCAGTGAGTCGGCAGGGGGCATTGGGATGAACACTGAAGCTTTCTTT
v_call: TRBV9; d_call: TRBD2; j_call: TRBJ2-1; clone_size: .; cdr3_aa: CASSDEAGLADYNEQFF; cdr3_nt: TGTGCCAGCAGCGATGAGGCGGGGCTAGCGGATTACAATGAGCAGTTCTTC
v_call: TRBV6-5; d_call: .; j_call: TRBJ2-1; clone_size: .; cdr3_aa: CASRGGYRDEQFF; cdr3_nt: TGTGCCAGCAGGGGGGGTTACCGAGATGAGCAGTTCTTC
v_call: TRBV5-4; d_call: .; j_call: TRBJ1-4; clone_size: few; cdr3_aa: CASSLDSGLNEKLFF; cdr3_nt: TGTGCCAGCAGCCTGGACTCTGGACTGAATGAAAAACTGTTTTTT
v_call: TRBV9; d_call: .; j_call: TRBJ2-2; clone_size: .; cdr3_aa: CASSLGVGGELFF; cdr3_nt: TGTGCCAGCAGCCTGGGCGTCGGCGGGGAGCTGTTTTTT
v_call: TRBV9; d_call: TRBD2; j_call: TRBJ2-5; clone_size: .; cdr3_aa: CASSRTSGAQETQYF; cdr3_nt: TGTGCCAGCAGCCGGACTAGCGGGGCTCAAGAGACCCAGTACTTC
v_call: TRBV7-9; d_call: .; j_call: TRBJ2-7; clone_size: few; cdr3_aa: CASSTGSKASNYYEQYF; cdr3_nt: TGTGCCAGCAGCACAGGGTCCAAAGCCAGCAACTACTACGAGCAGTACTTC
v_call: TRBV30; d_call: TRBD2; j_call: TRBJ2-5; clone_size: .; cdr3_aa: CAWSVLSGGGETQYF; cdr3_nt: TGTGCCTGGAGTGTACTAAGCGGGGGGGGAGAGACCCAGTACTTC
v_call: TRBV7-8; d_call: TRBD1; j_call: TRBJ2-7; clone_size: .; cdr3_aa: CASSSGTGGASGTYEQYF; cdr3_nt: TGTGCCAGCAGCTCAGGGACAGGGGGCGCCAGTGGAACCTACGAGCAGTACTTC
v_call: TRBV7-7; d_call: .; j_call: TRBJ2-2; clone_size: .; cdr3_aa: CASSQDKTGELFF; cdr3_nt: TGTGCTAGCAGCCAGGACAAAACCGGGGAGCTGTTTTTT
v_call: TRBV30; d_call: TRBD1; j_call: TRBJ2-2; clone_size: .; cdr3_aa: CAWSVRDRGIGELFF; cdr3_nt: TGTGCCTGGAGCGTCCGGGACAGGGGAATCGGGGAGCTGTTTTTT
v_call: TRBV6-5; d_call: .; j_call: TRBJ2-1; clone_size: .; cdr3_aa: CASSYDPSSYNEQFF; cdr3_nt: TGTGCCAGCAGTTATGACCCTAGCTCCTACAATGAGCAGTTCTTC
v_call: TRBV6-1; d_call: .; j_call: TRBJ2-7; clone_size: .; cdr3_aa: CASSGQPAYEQYF; cdr3_nt: TGTGCCAGCAGTGGACAACCAGCCTACGAGCAGTACTTC
v_call: TRBV29-1; d_call: .; j_call: TRBJ1-1; clone_size: .; cdr3_aa: CSVIQVGNTEAFF; cdr3_nt: TGCAGCGTCATCCAGGTTGGAAACACTGAAGCTTTCTTT
v_call: TRBV7-2; d_call: .; j_call: TRBJ1-2; clone_size: .; cdr3_aa: CASSLARADYGYTF; cdr3_nt: TGTGCCAGCAGCTTAGCGAGGGCAGACTATGGCTACACCTTC
v_call: TRBV28; d_call: TRBD1; j_call: TRBJ2-7; clone_size: .; cdr3_aa: CASSWPGGQGDIGLGGEQYF; cdr3_nt: TGTGCCAGCAGTTGGCCGGGGGGACAGGGGGATATAGGCTTAGGTGGCGAGCAGTACTTC
v_call: TRBV9; d_call: TRBD1; j_call: TRBJ1-2; clone_size: .; cdr3_aa: CASSVGAGGDFGYGYTF; cdr3_nt: TGTGCCAGCAGCGTAGGGGCAGGGGGCGATTTCGGGTATGGCTACACCTTC
v_call: TRBV30; d_call: .; j_call: TRBJ2-7; clone_size: .; cdr3_aa: CAWSTRREALSSYEQYF; cdr3_nt: TGTGCCTGGAGTACGAGGCGGGAAGCCCTCTCCTCCTACGAGCAGTACTTC
v_call: TRBV28; d_call: .; j_call: TRBJ1-4; clone_size: .; cdr3_aa: CASSLIVGGREKLFF; cdr3_nt: TGTGCCAGCAGTTTAATTGTCGGGGGGCGGGAAAAACTGTTTTTT
v_call: TRBV21-1; d_call: .; j_call: TRBJ1-4; clone_size: .; cdr3_aa: CASSIRQGGEKLFF; cdr3_nt: TGTGCCAGCAGCATCCGACAGGGTGGGGAAAAACTGTTTTTT
v_call: TRBV7-2; d_call: .; j_call: TRBJ2-2; clone_size: .; cdr3_aa: CASSVYRVTGELFF; cdr3_nt: TGTGCCAGCAGCGTTTACAGGGTCACCGGGGAGCTGTTTTTT
v_call: TRBV19; d_call: .; j_call: TRBJ2-7; clone_size: few; cdr3_aa: CASSIGRGTRGEQYF; cdr3_nt: TGTGCCAGTAGTATAGGCCGCGGGACCCGCGGCGAGCAGTACTTC
v_call: TRBV6-4; d_call: .; j_call: TRBJ2-2; clone_size: .; cdr3_aa: CASRRGINTGELFF; cdr3_nt: TGTGCCAGCAGACGGGGGATTAACACCGGGGAGCTGTTTTTT
v_call: TRBV7-9; d_call: .; j_call: TRBJ1-5; clone_size: .; cdr3_aa: CASSSSGEADQPQHF; cdr3_nt: TGTGCCAGCAGCTCGTCCGGGGAAGCGGATCAGCCCCAGCATTTT
v_call: TRBV28; d_call: TRBD1; j_call: TRBJ2-7; clone_size: .; cdr3_aa: CASNPWTGGVYEQYF; cdr3_nt: TGTGCCAGCAACCCTTGGACAGGCGGTGTCTACGAGCAGTACTTC
v_call: TRBV9; d_call: TRBD2; j_call: TRBJ2-3; clone_size: .; cdr3_aa: CASSRPERGPDTQYF; cdr3_nt: TGTGCCAGCAGCCGCCCCGAGCGGGGCCCAGATACGCAGTATTTT
v_call: TRBV5-6; d_call: TRBD1; j_call: TRBJ1-2; clone_size: few; cdr3_aa: CASSHRGRYGYTF; cdr3_nt: TGTGCCAGCAGCCACAGGGGCCGCTATGGCTACACCTTC
v_call: TRBV11-2; d_call: .; j_call: TRBJ2-7; clone_size: .; cdr3_aa: CASSVNRGNYEQYF; cdr3_nt: TGTGCCAGCAGCGTAAATCGCGGGAACTACGAGCAGTACTTC
v_call: TRBV11-2; d_call: .; j_call: TRBJ1-5; clone_size: few; cdr3_aa: CASSLGQLHNQPQHF; cdr3_nt: TGTGCCAGCAGCCTCGGACAGCTCCACAATCAGCCCCAGCATTTT